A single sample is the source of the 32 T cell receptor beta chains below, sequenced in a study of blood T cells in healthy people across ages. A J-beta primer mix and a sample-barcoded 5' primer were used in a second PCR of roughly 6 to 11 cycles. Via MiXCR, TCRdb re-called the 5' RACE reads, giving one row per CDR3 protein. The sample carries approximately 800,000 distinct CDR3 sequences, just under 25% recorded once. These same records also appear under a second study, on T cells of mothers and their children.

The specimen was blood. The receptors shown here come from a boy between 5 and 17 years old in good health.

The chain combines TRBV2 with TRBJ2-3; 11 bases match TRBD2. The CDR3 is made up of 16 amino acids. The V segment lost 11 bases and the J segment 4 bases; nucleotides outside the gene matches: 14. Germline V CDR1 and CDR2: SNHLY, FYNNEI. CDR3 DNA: TGTGCCCGCACGGGGGGGCTAGCGGGAGGAGCAGATACGCAGTATTTT. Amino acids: CARTGGLAGGADTQYF.

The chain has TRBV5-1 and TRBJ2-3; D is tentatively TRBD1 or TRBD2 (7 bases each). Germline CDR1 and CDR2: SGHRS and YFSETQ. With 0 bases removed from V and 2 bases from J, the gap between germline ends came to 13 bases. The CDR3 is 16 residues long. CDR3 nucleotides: TGCGCCAGCAGCTTGGGACAGGGAGGGAACACAGATACGCAGTATTTT. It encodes CASSLGQGGNTDTQYF.

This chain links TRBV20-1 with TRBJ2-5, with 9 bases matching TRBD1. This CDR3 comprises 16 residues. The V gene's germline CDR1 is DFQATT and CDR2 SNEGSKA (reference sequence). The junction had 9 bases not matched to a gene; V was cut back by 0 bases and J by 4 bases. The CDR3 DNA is TGCAGTGCTAGAGACTTGGGGACAGGGTTAAGAGAGACCCAGTACTTC. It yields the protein CSARDLGTGLRETQYF.

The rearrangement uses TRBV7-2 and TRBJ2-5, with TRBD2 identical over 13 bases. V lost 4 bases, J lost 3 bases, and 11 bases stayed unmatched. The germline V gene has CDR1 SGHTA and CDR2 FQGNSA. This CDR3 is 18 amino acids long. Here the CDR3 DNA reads TGTGCCAGCAGCTGGACTAGCGGGAGAGATCGGAGCAAAGAGACCCAGTACTTC. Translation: CASSWTSGRDRSKETQYF. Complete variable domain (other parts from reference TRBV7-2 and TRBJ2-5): GAGVSQSPSNKVTEKGKDVELRCDPISGHTALYWYRQSLGQGLEFLIYFQGNSAPDKSGLPSDRFSAERTGGSVSTLTIQRTQQEDSAVYLCASSWTSGRDRSKETQYFGPGTRLLVL.

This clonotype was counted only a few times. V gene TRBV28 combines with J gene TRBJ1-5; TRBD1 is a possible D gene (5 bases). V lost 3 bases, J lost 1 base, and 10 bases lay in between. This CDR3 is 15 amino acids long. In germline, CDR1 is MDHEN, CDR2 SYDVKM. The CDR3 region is CASSFLDRSNQPQHF. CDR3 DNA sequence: TGTGCCAGCAGTTTCCTAGACAGAAGCAATCAGCCCCAGCATTTT.

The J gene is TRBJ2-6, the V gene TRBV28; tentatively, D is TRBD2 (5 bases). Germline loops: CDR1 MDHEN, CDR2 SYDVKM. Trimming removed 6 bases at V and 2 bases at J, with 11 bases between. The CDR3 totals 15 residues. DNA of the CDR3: TGTGCCAGCAGCCTAGGGAGCGCTGGGGCCAACGTCCTGACTTTC. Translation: CASSLGSAGANVLTF.

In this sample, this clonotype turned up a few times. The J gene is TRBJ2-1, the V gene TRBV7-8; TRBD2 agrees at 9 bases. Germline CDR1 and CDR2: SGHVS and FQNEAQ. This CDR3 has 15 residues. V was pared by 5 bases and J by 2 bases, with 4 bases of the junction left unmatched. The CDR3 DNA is TGTGCCAGCAGCGCGAGCGGGAGGACCTACAATGAGCAGTTCTTC. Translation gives CASSASGRTYNEQFF.

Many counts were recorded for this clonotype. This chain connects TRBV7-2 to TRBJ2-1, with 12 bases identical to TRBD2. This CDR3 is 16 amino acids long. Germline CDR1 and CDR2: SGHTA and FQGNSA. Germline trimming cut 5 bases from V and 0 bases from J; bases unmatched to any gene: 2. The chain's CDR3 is CASSPGLAGSYNEQFF. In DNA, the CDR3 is TGTGCCAGCAGCCCGGGACTAGCGGGCTCCTACAATGAGCAGTTCTTC.

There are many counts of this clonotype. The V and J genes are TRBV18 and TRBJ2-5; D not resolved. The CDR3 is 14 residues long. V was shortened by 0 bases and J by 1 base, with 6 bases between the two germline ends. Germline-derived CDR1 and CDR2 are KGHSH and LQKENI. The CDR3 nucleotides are TGTGCCAGCTCACCACCAGCCGTCCAAGAGACCCAGTACTTC. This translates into CASSPPAVQETQYF.

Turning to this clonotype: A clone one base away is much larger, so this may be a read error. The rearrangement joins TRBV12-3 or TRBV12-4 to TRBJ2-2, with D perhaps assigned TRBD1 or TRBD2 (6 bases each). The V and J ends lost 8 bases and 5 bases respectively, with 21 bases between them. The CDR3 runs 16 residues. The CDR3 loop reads CASPEGGTFKTGELFF. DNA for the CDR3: TGTGCCAGCCCCGAAGGGGGGACATTTAAAACCGGGGAGCTGTTTTTT.

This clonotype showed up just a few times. This CDR3 reads CASSQGGADITDTQYF. For the CDR3, the DNA is TGCGCCAGCAGCCAAGGAGGAGCGGATATCACAGATACGCAGTATTTT. The V gene is TRBV4-3, the J gene TRBJ2-3, with D tentatively TRBD2 (5 bases). CDR3 length: 16 residues. Trimming cost V 1 base and J 2 bases, with 13 bases left between them. CDR1 and CDR2 from the germline V gene are LGHNA and YSLEER.

CDR3 DNA sequence: TGCAGTGCCCCCCCACTAGCGGGAGGGAGGAGCATTCAGTACTTC. As protein: CSAPPLAGGRSIQYF. The chain joins TRBV20-1 to TRBJ2-4; TRBD2 agrees at 13 bases. CDR3 length: 15 amino acids. After removal of 6 bases from V and 9 bases from J, the junction contained 11 bases not matched to a gene. Looked up from germline, CDR1 is DFQATT and CDR2 is SNEGSKA (reference sequence).

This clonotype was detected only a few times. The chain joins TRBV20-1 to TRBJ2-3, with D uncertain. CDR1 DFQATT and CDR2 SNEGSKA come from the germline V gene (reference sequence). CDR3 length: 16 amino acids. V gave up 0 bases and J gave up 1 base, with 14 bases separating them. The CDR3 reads CSARDLRASGTDTQYF. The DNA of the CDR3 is TGCAGTGCTAGAGATTTGAGAGCGTCGGGCACAGATACGCAGTATTTT.

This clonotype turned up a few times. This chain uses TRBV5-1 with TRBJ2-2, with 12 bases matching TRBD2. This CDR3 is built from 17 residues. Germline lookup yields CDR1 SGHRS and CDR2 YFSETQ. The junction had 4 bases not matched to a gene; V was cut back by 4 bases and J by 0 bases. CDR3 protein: CASSPLAGGANTGELFF. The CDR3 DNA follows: TGCGCCAGCAGCCCACTAGCGGGAGGCGCGAACACCGGGGAGCTGTTTTTT.

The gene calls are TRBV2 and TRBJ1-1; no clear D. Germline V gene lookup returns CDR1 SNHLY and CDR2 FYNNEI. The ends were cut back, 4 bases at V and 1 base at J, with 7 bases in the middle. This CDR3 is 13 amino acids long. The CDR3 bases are TGTGCCAGCAGTGCCGACGGGAACACTGAAGCTTTCTTT. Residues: CASSADGNTEAFF.

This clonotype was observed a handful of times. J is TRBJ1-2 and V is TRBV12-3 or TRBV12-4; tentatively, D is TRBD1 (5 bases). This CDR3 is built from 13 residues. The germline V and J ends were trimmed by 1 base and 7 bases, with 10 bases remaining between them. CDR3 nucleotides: TGTGCCAGCAGTTTAGTGAATGGGGGTGGCTACACCTTC. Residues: CASSLVNGGGYTF.

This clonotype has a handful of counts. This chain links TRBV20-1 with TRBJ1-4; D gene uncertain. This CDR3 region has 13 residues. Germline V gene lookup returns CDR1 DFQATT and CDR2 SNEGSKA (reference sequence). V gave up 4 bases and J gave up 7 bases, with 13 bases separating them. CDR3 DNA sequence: TGCAGTGCTACCGGGAAAAGCGGTGAAAAACTGTTTTTT. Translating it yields CSATGKSGEKLFF.

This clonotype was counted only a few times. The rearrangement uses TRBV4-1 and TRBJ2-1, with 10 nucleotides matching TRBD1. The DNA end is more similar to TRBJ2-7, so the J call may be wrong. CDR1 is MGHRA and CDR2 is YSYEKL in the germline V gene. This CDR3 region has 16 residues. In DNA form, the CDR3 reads TGCGCCAGCAGCCAAGGAGGGACAGGGGCCTACTACGAGCAGTACTTC. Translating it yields CASSQGGTGAYYEQYF.

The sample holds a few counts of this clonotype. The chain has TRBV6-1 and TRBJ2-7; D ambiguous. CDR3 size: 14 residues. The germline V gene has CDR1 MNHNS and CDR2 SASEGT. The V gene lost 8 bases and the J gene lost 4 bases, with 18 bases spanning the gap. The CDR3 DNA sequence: TGTGCCAGCCTGAGCACGACCGTCGGGTACGAGCAGTACTTC. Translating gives CASLSTTVGYEQYF.

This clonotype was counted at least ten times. The DNA of the CDR3 is TGTGCCAGCAGCTTTTACACCGGGGAGCTGTTTTTT. It codes for CASSFYTGELFF. The chain combines TRBV7-2 with TRBJ2-2; the D is unclear. CDR3 size: 12 residues. V shed 3 bases and J shed 3 bases, with 2 bases lying between them. CDR1 is SGHTA and CDR2 is FQGNSA in the germline V gene.

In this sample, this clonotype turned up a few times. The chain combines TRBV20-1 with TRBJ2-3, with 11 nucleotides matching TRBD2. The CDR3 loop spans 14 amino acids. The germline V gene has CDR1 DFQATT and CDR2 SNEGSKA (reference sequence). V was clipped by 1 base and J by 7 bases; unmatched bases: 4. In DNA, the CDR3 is TGCAGTGCTAGAGTAGCGGGGGGGCCTTATACGCAGTATTTT. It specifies CSARVAGGPYTQYF.

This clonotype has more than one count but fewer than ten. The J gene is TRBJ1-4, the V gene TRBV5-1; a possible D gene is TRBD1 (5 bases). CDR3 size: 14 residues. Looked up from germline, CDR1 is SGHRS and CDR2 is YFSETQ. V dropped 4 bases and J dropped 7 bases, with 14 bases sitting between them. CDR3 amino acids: CASSDDSFSEKLFF. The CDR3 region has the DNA TGCGCCAGCAGCGATGACAGCTTTAGTGAAAAACTGTTTTTT.

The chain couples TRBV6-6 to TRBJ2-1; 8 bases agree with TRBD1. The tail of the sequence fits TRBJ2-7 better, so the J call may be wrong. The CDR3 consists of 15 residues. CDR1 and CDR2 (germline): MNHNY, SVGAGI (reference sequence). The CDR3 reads CASSQSRTGSYEQYF. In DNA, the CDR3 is TGTGCCAGCAGTCAATCGAGGACAGGGTCCTACGAGCAGTACTTC.

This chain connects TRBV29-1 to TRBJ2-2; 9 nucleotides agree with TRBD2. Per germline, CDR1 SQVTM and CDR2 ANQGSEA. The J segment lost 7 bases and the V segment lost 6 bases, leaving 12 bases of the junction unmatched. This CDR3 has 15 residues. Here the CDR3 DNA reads TGCAGCGTGGGAGGGGCTAGCGGGAACGGCGGGGAGCTGTTTTTT. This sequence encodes CSVGGASGNGGELFF.

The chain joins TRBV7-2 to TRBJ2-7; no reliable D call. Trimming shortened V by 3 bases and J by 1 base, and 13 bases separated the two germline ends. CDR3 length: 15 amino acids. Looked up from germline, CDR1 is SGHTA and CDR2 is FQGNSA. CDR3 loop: CASSFTGLSSYEQYF. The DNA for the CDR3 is TGTGCCAGCAGCTTTACGGGCCTGAGTTCCTACGAGCAGTACTTC.

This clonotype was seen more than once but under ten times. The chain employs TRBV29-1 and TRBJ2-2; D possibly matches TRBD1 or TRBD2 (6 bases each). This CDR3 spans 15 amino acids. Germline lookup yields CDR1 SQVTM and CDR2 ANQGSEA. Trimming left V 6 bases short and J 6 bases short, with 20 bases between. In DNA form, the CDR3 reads TGCAGCGTGATGGTTGTGGGGGGCGCACCCGGGGAGCTGTTTTTT. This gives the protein CSVMVVGGAPGELFF.

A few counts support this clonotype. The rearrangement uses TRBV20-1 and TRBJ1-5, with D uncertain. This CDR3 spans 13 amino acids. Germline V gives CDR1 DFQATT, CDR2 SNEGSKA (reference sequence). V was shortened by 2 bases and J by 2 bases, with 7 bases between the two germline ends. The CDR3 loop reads CSARIQGNQPQHF. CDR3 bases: TGCAGTGCTAGAATCCAGGGCAATCAGCCCCAGCATTTT.

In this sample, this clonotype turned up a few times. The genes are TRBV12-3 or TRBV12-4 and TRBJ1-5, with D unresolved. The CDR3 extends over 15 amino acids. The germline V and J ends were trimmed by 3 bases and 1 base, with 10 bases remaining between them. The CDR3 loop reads CASSFAGLSNQPQHF. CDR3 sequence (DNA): TGTGCCAGCAGTTTTGCGGGCTTAAGCAATCAGCCCCAGCATTTT.

CDR3 in DNA: TGCAGCAAACAAGCTAGCGTAGAAACAGATACGCAGTATTTT. It encodes CSKQASVETDTQYF. The rearrangement links TRBV29-1 to TRBJ2-3, with a possible D match to TRBD2 (6 bases). Germline V gene lookup returns CDR1 SQVTM and CDR2 ANQGSEA. Deletions cut 8 bases from V and 3 bases from J, with 18 bases between. The CDR3 spans 14 residues.

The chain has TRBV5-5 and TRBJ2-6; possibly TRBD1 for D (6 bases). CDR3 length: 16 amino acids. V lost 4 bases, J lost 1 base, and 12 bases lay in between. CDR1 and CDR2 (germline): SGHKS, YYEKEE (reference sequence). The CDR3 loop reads CASSLQTGSGANVLTF. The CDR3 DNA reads TGTGCCAGCAGCCTACAGACAGGTTCTGGGGCCAACGTCCTGACTTTC.

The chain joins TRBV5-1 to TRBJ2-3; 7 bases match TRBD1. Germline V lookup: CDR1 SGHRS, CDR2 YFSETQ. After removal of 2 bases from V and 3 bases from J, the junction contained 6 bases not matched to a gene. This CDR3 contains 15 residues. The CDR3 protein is CASSLARDSTDTQYF. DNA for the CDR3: TGCGCCAGCAGCTTAGCACGGGACAGTACAGATACGCAGTATTTT.

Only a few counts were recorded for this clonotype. CDR3 in amino acids: CSAERGRETQYF. The CDR3 nucleotides are TGCAGCGCTGAGCGGGGGCGGGAGACCCAGTACTTC. V and J are TRBV29-1 and TRBJ2-5; 8 bases map to TRBD2. J gave up 5 bases and V 7 bases, and 6 bases lay outside the gene matches. Germline V gives CDR1 SQVTM, CDR2 ANQGSEA. The CDR3 has 12 residues.